These T cell receptor beta chains were read from a single sample in a study of T cells after yellow fever vaccination. TCRdb passed the 5' RACE reads through MiXCR, listing each CDR3 protein once. Of nearly 300,000 distinct CDR3 sequences in the sample, roughly 9% were seen once. The sequenced sample was CD4+ T cells sorted from PBMCs, obtained 5 days after the yellow fever booster vaccination. Source of these receptors: a man younger than 35 who received the YFV17D yellow fever vaccine. Each CDR3 is given with its conserved first and last residue. Each record gives: CDR3 DNA, CDR3 protein, V gene, J gene, clone size, D gene. The D gene is left open where the match is weak. Not every row has a clone size; where given, it reads once, few, many or a size class.

CDR3 DNA: TGTGCCAGCAGCCTCGCGTACGGGACTAGCGGTTTGGGCACAGATACGCAGTATTTT; CDR3 protein: CASSLAYGTSGLGTDTQYF; V gene: TRBV3-1; J gene: TRBJ2-3; clone size: -; D gene: TRBD2
CDR3 DNA: TGCAGCGCTACAGGGGGGGATGGCAATCAGCCCCAGCATTTT; CDR3 protein: CSATGGDGNQPQHF; V gene: TRBV29-1; J gene: TRBJ1-5; clone size: many; D gene: TRBD1
CDR3 DNA: TGTGCCAGCAGGAGGGACAATGAGCAGTTCTTC; CDR3 protein: CASRRDNEQFF; V gene: TRBV28; J gene: TRBJ2-1; clone size: -; D gene: -
CDR3 DNA: TGTGCCAGCAGCTTATCGGCAGGGATCTACAATGAGCAGTTCTTC; CDR3 protein: CASSLSAGIYNEQFF; V gene: TRBV7-2; J gene: TRBJ2-1; clone size: -; D gene: -
CDR3 DNA: TGTGCCTGGAGTGCAGGGGACCAGCCCCAGCATTTT; CDR3 protein: CAWSAGDQPQHF; V gene: TRBV30; J gene: TRBJ1-5; clone size: -; D gene: -
CDR3 DNA: TGTGCCAGCAGCGTAGGAGGGGTTTCGGGAAACATTCAGTACTTC; CDR3 protein: CASSVGGVSGNIQYF; V gene: TRBV9; J gene: TRBJ2-4; clone size: many; D gene: -
CDR3 DNA: TGTGCCAGCAGTTACCCTAACAGGGGAGTTGGCACTGAAGCTTTCTTT; CDR3 protein: CASSYPNRGVGTEAFF; V gene: TRBV6-6; J gene: TRBJ1-1; clone size: few; D gene: TRBD1
CDR3 DNA: TGCAGTGCTAGAAGACAGGGGGCCGACAATAGCAATCAGCCCCAGCATTTT; CDR3 protein: CSARRQGADNSNQPQHF; V gene: TRBV20-1; J gene: TRBJ1-5; clone size: many; D gene: TRBD1
CDR3 DNA: TGCGCCAGCAGGGAAGCGGGGGGGTCTTCCTACAATGAGCAGTTCTTC; CDR3 protein: CASREAGGSSYNEQFF; V gene: TRBV5-1; J gene: TRBJ2-1; clone size: few; D gene: TRBD2
CDR3 DNA: TGCGCCAGCACCGGGACGTTCGGGGAGCAGTTCTTC; CDR3 protein: CASTGTFGEQFF; V gene: TRBV5-1; J gene: TRBJ2-1; clone size: -; D gene: -
CDR3 DNA: TGTGCCAGCAGTTACCCCCCCGGTACCTCCTACGAGCAGTACTTC; CDR3 protein: CASSYPPGTSYEQYF; V gene: TRBV6-2/TRBV6-3; J gene: TRBJ2-7; clone size: -; D gene: -
CDR3 DNA: TGTGCCAGCAGCCCCCCAGGGGACAATGGCTACACCTTC; CDR3 protein: CASSPPGDNGYTF; V gene: TRBV7-9; J gene: TRBJ1-2; clone size: -; D gene: -
CDR3 DNA: TGTGCCAGCAGCTTAGGGTGGACTGAAGCTTTCTTT; CDR3 protein: CASSLGWTEAFF; V gene: TRBV7-9; J gene: TRBJ1-1; clone size: many; D gene: -
CDR3 DNA: TGTGCCAGCTCACCTCGACTAGCGGGGGGCCTGATTAGCTCCTACAATGAGCAGTTCTTC; CDR3 protein: CASSPRLAGGLISSYNEQFF; V gene: TRBV18; J gene: TRBJ2-1; clone size: few; D gene: TRBD2
CDR3 DNA: TGTGCCAGCAGCGTAGTCCCCCGGGAGACCCAGTACTTC; CDR3 protein: CASSVVPRETQYF; V gene: TRBV9; J gene: TRBJ2-5; clone size: -; D gene: -
CDR3 DNA: TGTGCCAGCAGCCAAGATAGGGTATACGGGGGCACTTTCTTT; CDR3 protein: CASSQDRVYGGTFF; V gene: TRBV3-1; J gene: TRBJ1-1; clone size: few; D gene: -
CDR3 DNA: TGCGCCAGCAGCCGGACGGGACTCAGTAGCACAGATACGCAGTATTTT; CDR3 protein: CASSRTGLSSTDTQYF; V gene: TRBV4-3; J gene: TRBJ2-3; clone size: -; D gene: -
CDR3 DNA: TGCAGTGCTAGGCCCCTTGAAGGGGGGGCATTTGATACGCAGTATTTT; CDR3 protein: CSARPLEGGAFDTQYF; V gene: TRBV20-1; J gene: TRBJ2-3; clone size: -; D gene: -
CDR3 DNA: TGTGCCAGCAGTTTGGCGACAGTTTATGGACCAACGGGCACAGATACGCAGTATTTT; CDR3 protein: CASSLATVYGPTGTDTQYF; V gene: TRBV27; J gene: TRBJ2-3; clone size: -; D gene: -
CDR3 DNA: TGTGCCAGCAGCTTAGGTGGGGCCCACACTGAAGCTTTCTTT; CDR3 protein: CASSLGGAHTEAFF; V gene: TRBV7-3; J gene: TRBJ1-1; clone size: -; D gene: -
CDR3 DNA: TGTGCCAGCAGCTTGCGACAGAACAATGAGCAGTTCTTC; CDR3 protein: CASSLRQNNEQFF; V gene: TRBV5-8; J gene: TRBJ2-1; clone size: -; D gene: -
CDR3 DNA: TGTGCCAGCAGCATACTAGCGGGGGGGCTTAATGAGCAGTTCTTC; CDR3 protein: CASSILAGGLNEQFF; V gene: TRBV7-2; J gene: TRBJ2-1; clone size: -; D gene: TRBD2
CDR3 DNA: TGCGCCAGCGGCTTGTCGGGGGCTCTCAATGAGCAGTTCTTC; CDR3 protein: CASGLSGALNEQFF; V gene: TRBV5-1; J gene: TRBJ2-1; clone size: -; D gene: -
CDR3 DNA: TGTGCCAGCAGTTCAGGGGGTAACAAGAACACTGAAGCTTTCTTT; CDR3 protein: CASSSGGNKNTEAFF; V gene: TRBV6-5; J gene: TRBJ1-1; clone size: -; D gene: TRBD1
CDR3 DNA: TGTGCCAGCACCGTACAGGAGTGGTACGAAACAGATACGCAGTATTTT; CDR3 protein: CASTVQEWYETDTQYF; V gene: TRBV2; J gene: TRBJ2-3; clone size: -; D gene: -
CDR3 DNA: TGCAGTGCTAGAGATGGGTCCTCTGGAAACACCATATATTTT; CDR3 protein: CSARDGSSGNTIYF; V gene: TRBV20-1; J gene: TRBJ1-3; clone size: -; D gene: -
CDR3 DNA: TGTGCCAGCAGCCAAAAAGGATGGGGCGACCTCGATACGCAGTATTTT; CDR3 protein: CASSQKGWGDLDTQYF; V gene: TRBV3-1; J gene: TRBJ2-3; clone size: many; D gene: -
CDR3 DNA: TGTGCCAGCACCACGACTCTTAACACTGAAGCTTTCTTT; CDR3 protein: CASTTTLNTEAFF; V gene: TRBV11-2; J gene: TRBJ1-1; clone size: -; D gene: -
CDR3 DNA: TGTGCCAGCAATCGGGTGAACACTGAAGCTTTATTT; CDR3 protein: CASNRVNTEALF; V gene: TRBV7-9; J gene: TRBJ1-1; clone size: few; D gene: -
CDR3 DNA: TGTGCCAGCAGTTACTCCGGGGTCGGTGGAAACACCATATATTTT; CDR3 protein: CASSYSGVGGNTIYF; V gene: TRBV6-5; J gene: TRBJ1-3; clone size: few; D gene: -
CDR3 DNA: TGTGCCAGCAGTGACCCTATGCTTCGGACAGCGAGCAATCAGCCCCAGCATTTT; CDR3 protein: CASSDPMLRTASNQPQHF; V gene: TRBV6-1; J gene: TRBJ1-5; clone size: -; D gene: -
CDR3 DNA: TGTGCCAGCAGAGAATTCCACAGGGGTTACCAAGAGACCCAGTACTTC; CDR3 protein: CASREFHRGYQETQYF; V gene: TRBV6-2/TRBV6-3; J gene: TRBJ2-5; clone size: few; D gene: TRBD1
CDR3 DNA: TGTGCCAGCAGCCAAGCCGGGCAATTGGTGGGCACTGAAGCTTTCTTT; CDR3 protein: CASSQAGQLVGTEAFF; V gene: TRBV3-1; J gene: TRBJ1-1; clone size: -; D gene: -
CDR3 DNA: TGTGCCACCCGAGAGGGTCCCCTTTGCGAGCAGTACTTC; CDR3 protein: CATREGPLCEQYF; V gene: TRBV24-1; J gene: TRBJ2-7; clone size: -; D gene: -
CDR3 DNA: TGTGCCAGCAGCCCGGGATCCTCGGGGAATGAGCAGTTCTTC; CDR3 protein: CASSPGSSGNEQFF; V gene: TRBV3-1; J gene: TRBJ2-1; clone size: few; D gene: -
CDR3 DNA: TGCAGTGCTAGAAGTAAGGTTGAGCAGTTCTTC; CDR3 protein: CSARSKVEQFF; V gene: TRBV20-1; J gene: TRBJ2-1; clone size: few; D gene: -
CDR3 DNA: TGTGCCAGCAGTTACGGCTCTCAGCTGGGTAATGAGCAGTTCTTC; CDR3 protein: CASSYGSQLGNEQFF; V gene: TRBV6-2/TRBV6-3; J gene: TRBJ2-1; clone size: -; D gene: -